Below are 22 T cell receptor beta chains sequenced from a single sample in a study of shared clonotypes between healthy human individuals. The assay was immunoSEQ multiplex PCR, and TCRdb's table has in-frame clones only and misses some. The sample has roughly 330,000 clones; less than 85% are singletons. The material sequenced was memory CD4+ T cells sorted from blood. The sample's subset: CD45RA-negative fraction. The origin of the receptors is a man aged 25 to 40 in good health.

The rearrangement uses TRBV7-8 and TRBJ2-1; unclear D gene. V was shortened by 1 base and J by 7 bases, with 8 bases between the two germline ends. Germline lookup yields CDR1 SGHVS and CDR2 FQNEAQ. CDR3 size: 13 residues. This CDR3 is CASSLVDWNEQFF. CDR3 bases: TGTGCCAGCAGCTTAGTCGATTGGAATGAGCAGTTCTTC.

This clone appeared many times. The chain is built from TRBV7-9 and TRBJ2-1; D possibly corresponds to TRBD2 (6 bases). The CDR3 loop spans 18 amino acids. Trimming removed 4 bases at V and 0 bases at J, with 19 bases between. Germline-derived CDR1 and CDR2 are SEHNR and FQNEAQ (reference sequence). The CDR3 region has the DNA TGTGCCAGCAGCTCCCTGGGGGGTCTCAAGAGCTCCTACAATGAGCAGTTCTTC. Its protein is CASSSLGGLKSSYNEQFF.

The chain joins TRBV18 to TRBJ1-3; D is perhaps TRBD1 (6 bases). This CDR3 region has 11 residues. Germline CDR1 reads KGHSH; CDR2 reads LQKENI. Trimming pared 8 bases from V and 7 bases from J, leaving 9 bases between. The CDR3 bases are TGTGCCAGCACTCAGGGGAACACCATATATTTT. Its translation: CASTQGNTIYF.

The chain has TRBV18 and TRBJ2-7, with a tentative D call TRBD1 (5 bases). Germline V CDR1 and CDR2: KGHSH, LQKENI. CDR3 length equals 13 residues. The V end was cut by 5 bases, the J end by 3 bases, with 11 bases between. CDR3 in amino acids: CASSYNRFYEQYF. CDR3 in DNA: TGTGCCAGCTCATACAACAGGTTCTACGAGCAGTACTTC.

In its sample, this clone was seen once. The chain combines TRBV6-5 with TRBJ2-7; a possible D gene is TRBD1 (5 bases). This CDR3 region has 11 residues. In germline, CDR1 is MNHEY, CDR2 SVGAGI. Trimming pared 7 bases from V and 8 bases from J, leaving 12 bases between. The CDR3: CASKQAQQQYF. In nucleotides, the CDR3 is TGTGCCAGCAAACAGGCGCAGCAGCAGTACTTC.

The CDR3 bases are TGTGCCAGCAGAAATACCGGGACTAGCAATGAGCAGTTCTTC. Protein product: CASRNTGTSNEQFF. V usage is TRBV25-1 and J usage is TRBJ2-1, with 8 nucleotides matching TRBD2. V lost 6 bases to trimming and J lost 6 bases; unmatched junction nucleotides: 7. Germline V CDR1 and CDR2: MGHDK, SYGVNS. This CDR3 is built from 14 residues.

J is TRBJ2-1 and V is TRBV7-8; D ambiguous. There are 14 residues in the CDR3. In germline, CDR1 is SGHVS, CDR2 FQNEAQ. With 6 bases removed from V and 6 bases from J, the gap between germline ends came to 15 bases. The CDR3, as DNA: TGTGCCAGCAGATCCAATGCCGGCCCCAATGAGCAGTTCTTC. Residues: CASRSNAGPNEQFF. Supplemented by reference TRBV7-8 and TRBJ2-1, the full variable domain reads GAGVSQSPRYKVAKRGQDVALRCDPISGHVSLFWYQQALGQGPEFLTYFQNEAQLDKSGLPSDRFFAERPEGSVSTLKIQRTQQEDSAVYLCASRSNAGPNEQFFGPGTRLTVL.

V is TRBV9 and J is TRBJ1-2; 8 bases align to TRBD1. J gave up 4 bases and V 2 bases, and 1 base lay outside the gene matches. From germline, CDR1 is SGDLS and CDR2 YYNGEE. CDR3 size: 13 residues. This CDR3 reads CASSVGQGYGYTF. CDR3 DNA sequence: TGTGCCAGCAGCGTCGGACAGGGCTATGGCTACACCTTC. Filled out from reference TRBV9 and TRBJ1-2, the complete variable domain reads DSGVTQTPKHLITATGQRVTLRCSPRSGDLSVYWYQQSLDQGLQFLIQYYNGEERAKGNILERFSAQQFPDLHSELNLSSLELGDSALYFCASSVGQGYGYTFGSGTRLTVV.

The rearrangement links TRBV19 to TRBJ2-7, with D possibly being TRBD1 or TRBD2 (5 bases each). This CDR3 has 15 residues. V was cut by 5 bases and J by 3 bases, with 17 bases left in between. Germline V gives CDR1 LNHDA, CDR2 SQIVND (reference sequence). The CDR3 loop reads CASSDYGTAYYEQYF. The CDR3 DNA is TGTGCCAGTAGTGATTACGGGACGGCCTACTACGAGCAGTACTTC.

V usage is TRBV6-6 and J usage is TRBJ2-7, with TRBD2 as a possible D gene (7 bases). Trimming removed 3 bases at V and 7 bases at J, with 22 bases between. This CDR3 has 16 amino acids. In germline, CDR1 is MNHNY, CDR2 SVGAGI (reference sequence). CDR3 region: CASSYEGGPAWGEQYF. As DNA, the CDR3 is TGTGCCAGCAGTTATGAGGGGGGGCCCGCCTGGGGGGAGCAGTACTTC.

The rearrangement links TRBV7-2 to TRBJ2-5, with 8 bases matching TRBD1. CDR1 is SGHTA, CDR2 FQGNSA, per germline. J lost 6 bases, V lost 5 bases, and 5 bases had no gene match. The CDR3 has 13 amino acids. The CDR3 spells CASSLGQGKTQYF. CDR3 coding DNA: TGTGCCAGCAGCCTCGGACAGGGAAAGACCCAGTACTTC.

The chain links TRBV5-6 to TRBJ2-1; the D gene could be TRBD1 or TRBD2 (5 bases each). Germline CDR1 is SGHDT and CDR2 is YYEEEE. Deletions cut 4 bases from V and 3 bases from J, with 17 bases between. The CDR3 runs to 16 residues. The CDR3 sequence: CASSNRDHRNYNEQFF. CDR3 DNA: TGTGCCAGCAGCAATCGGGACCACAGGAACTACAATGAGCAGTTCTTC.

V is TRBV5-6 and J is TRBJ1-4; D possibly corresponds to TRBD1 (6 bases). Trimming left V 7 bases short and J 5 bases short, with 15 bases between. The CDR3 runs to 14 residues. Germline-derived CDR1 and CDR2 are SGHDT and YYEEEE. The CDR3 coding sequence is TGTGCCAGCTCAGCGGGACACTACAATGAAAAACTGTTTTTT. Its protein product is CASSAGHYNEKLFF.

In its sample, this clone was seen many times. The chain is built from TRBV11-2 and TRBJ2-7; 7 nucleotides match TRBD2. The ends lost 2 bases at V and 9 bases at J; junction bases unmatched: 19. Germline assignment: CDR1 SGHAT and CDR2 FQNNGV. CDR3 length: 17 amino acids. CDR3 DNA: TGTGCCAGCAGCTTACTCCAGGTGGGGAGACTAGCTAGGTCGCAGTACTTC. As protein: CASSLLQVGRLARSQYF.

Comments on this clone: Distinct nucleotide sequences in the sample also encode this CDR3. CDR3 sequence (DNA): TGTGCCAGCTCACCACGAGGCAGCTACAATGAGCAGTTCTTC. Its translation: CASSPRGSYNEQFF. The rearrangement links TRBV18 to TRBJ2-1; D is unclear. Deletions cut 1 base from V and 3 bases from J, with 7 bases between. Germline values: CDR1 KGHSH, CDR2 LQKENI. The CDR3 totals 14 residues.

V usage is TRBV5-1 and J usage is TRBJ1-2; the D gene is possibly TRBD1 (5 bases). This CDR3 region has 15 residues. V was trimmed by 3 bases and J by 0 bases, leaving 12 bases between them. Germline V gene sequence: CDR1 SGHRS, CDR2 YFSETQ. CDR3: CASSWGPISNYGYTF. CDR3 DNA: TGCGCCAGCAGCTGGGGCCCAATCTCTAACTATGGCTACACCTTC.

This clone has more than one count but fewer than ten. The rearrangement links TRBV6-6 to TRBJ2-5; 8 bases are a match to TRBD1. The ends lost 8 bases at V and 9 bases at J; junction bases unmatched: 8. CDR3 length: 12 residues. Per germline, CDR1 MNHNY and CDR2 SVGAGI (reference sequence). The CDR3 protein is CASSGQGMSQYF. The DNA for the CDR3 is TGTGCCAGCTCCGGACAGGGAATGTCCCAGTACTTC.

The chain joins TRBV5-1 to TRBJ2-3; D unclear. Between the trimmed V and J ends, which lost 5 bases and 0 bases, there was a span of 13 bases. CDR1 and CDR2 (germline): SGHRS, YFSETQ. The length of the CDR3 is 15 residues. CDR3 loop: CASSLNLPSTDTQYF. The CDR3, as DNA: TGCGCCAGCAGTTTGAACCTACCTAGCACAGATACGCAGTATTTT.

This clone appeared once. J is TRBJ2-7 and V is TRBV19; 9 nucleotides align to TRBD1. The CDR3 totals 16 residues. Germline CDR1 reads LNHDA; CDR2 reads SQIVND (reference sequence). V trimming: 5 bases; J trimming: 2 bases; junction bases outside the gene matches: 10. The CDR3 reads CASSQPGTGLTYEQYF. The DNA of the CDR3 is TGTGCCAGTAGTCAGCCCGGGACAGGGTTGACCTACGAGCAGTACTTC.

This sequence joins TRBV7-9 and TRBJ2-7; 9 nucleotides align to TRBD1. V shed 1 base, J shed 4 bases, and the junction held 14 bases outside the gene matches. From germline, CDR1 is SEHNR and CDR2 FQNEAQ (reference sequence). CDR3 length: 18 residues. Here the CDR3 reads CASSLDFRDRVLDYEQYF. DNA of the CDR3: TGTGCCAGCAGCTTAGATTTTCGGGACAGGGTACTTGATTACGAGCAGTACTTC.

The V call is TRBV28, the J call TRBJ2-7; 7 bases are shared with TRBD1. Germline CDR1 reads MDHEN; CDR2 reads SYDVKM. The V gene end was trimmed by 5 bases and the J gene end by 2 bases; junction bases not matched to a gene: 12. The CDR3 sequence is 16 residues long. The CDR3 spells CASSARTGAIAYEQYF. CDR3 DNA: TGTGCCAGCAGTGCACGAACAGGGGCTATCGCCTACGAGCAGTACTTC.

Comment on this clone: Other DNA sequences from this sample encode an identical CDR3 as well. The CDR3 bases are TGCGCCAGCAGTCAGAACACTGAAGCTTTCTTT. This encodes CASSQNTEAFF. The chain is built from TRBV10-2 and TRBJ1-1; D call uncertain. This CDR3 spans 11 amino acids. Trimming pared 5 bases from V and 1 base from J, leaving 2 bases between. The germline V gene has CDR1 WSHSY and CDR2 SAAADI.